The 32 T cell receptor beta chains below were found in one sample sequenced in a study of CD8 T cells in ankylosing spondylitis. TCRdb reprocessed the 5' RACE reads with MiXCR, giving one entry per CDR3 protein. Among a few hundred thousand distinct CDR3 sequences listed, about 10% were seen once. Sequences were obtained from blood, either unsorted or a sorted T cell fraction (not recorded which). These receptors came from a male donor with ankylosing spondylitis or in good health (not recorded which).

This clonotype was counted at least ten times. This chain connects TRBV7-6 to TRBJ2-1; D gene ambiguous. This CDR3 is built from 15 residues. Trimming removed 1 base from V and 6 bases from J, with 13 bases in between. Germline CDR1 reads SGHVS; CDR2 reads FNYEAQ. The CDR3 nucleotides are TGTGCCAGCAGCTTAGGGGCGGTTTTCGGCAATGAGCAGTTCTTC. Encoded protein: CASSLGAVFGNEQFF.

This clonotype was observed many times. This chain joins TRBV5-1 and TRBJ1-6; D is ambiguous. The V end lost 1 base, the J end lost 7 bases, and 9 bases lay between the germline ends. CDR1 SGHRS and CDR2 YFSETQ come from the germline V gene. The CDR3 loop spans 14 amino acids. CDR3 residues: CASSLFGENSPLHF. CDR3 nucleotide sequence: TGCGCCAGCAGCTTGTTTGGGGAGAATTCACCCCTCCACTTT.

The chain links TRBV6-5 to TRBJ2-7, with 9 bases matching TRBD1. Unmatched junction bases numbered 7, after V lost 2 bases and J lost 2 bases. Germline-derived CDR1 and CDR2 are MNHEY and SVGAGI. This CDR3 is built from 16 residues. The CDR3 DNA follows: TGTGCCAGCAGTTACACCTCTTGGACAGGGGCCTACGAGCAGTACTTC. Encoded protein: CASSYTSWTGAYEQYF.

This clonotype was found a few times. V gene TRBV7-3 combines with J gene TRBJ2-2, with D tentatively TRBD1 or TRBD2 (6 bases each). The germline CDR1 and CDR2 sequences are SGHTA and FQGTGA. Deletions cut 5 bases from V and 5 bases from J, with 21 bases between. The CDR3 is 17 amino acids. The CDR3 region has the DNA TGTGCCAGCAGCCTTACAGTTGGAGGGGGGAATACCGGGGAGCTGTTTTTT. It is translated as CASSLTVGGGNTGELFF.

This clonotype was seen at least ten times. The chain employs TRBV12-3 or TRBV12-4 and TRBJ2-5, with a tentative D call TRBD2 (5 bases). The CDR3 length is 14 residues. V lost 4 bases, J lost 4 bases, and 13 bases lay in between. The CDR3: CASSSTHRGETQYF. The CDR3, as DNA: TGTGCCAGCAGTTCAACGCATCGGGGAGAGACCCAGTACTTC.

This clonotype was observed many times. The V gene is TRBV27, the J gene TRBJ1-1; 9 positions match TRBD1. The germline CDR1 and CDR2 sequences are MNHEY and SMNVEV (reference sequence). There are 16 residues in the CDR3. The V and J ends lost 0 bases and 5 bases, in that order; junction bases with no gene match: 7. The CDR3 DNA is TGTGCCAGCAGTTTATCGGGGACAGGGTCAGTGACTGAAGCTTTCTTT. Translation gives CASSLSGTGSVTEAFF.

This clonotype was found many times. This rearrangement joins TRBV5-1 to TRBJ1-5, with D unresolved. The CDR3 totals 15 residues. Trimming took off 1 base at V and 2 bases at J, with 10 bases between the two ends. Germline V CDR1 and CDR2: SGHRS, YFSETQ. The CDR3 here is CASSLYAGGNQPQHF. CDR3 DNA sequence: TGCGCCAGCAGCTTGTATGCGGGAGGCAATCAGCCCCAGCATTTT.

This clonotype was seen repeatedly, ten times or more. The chain employs TRBV28 and TRBJ2-7; D perhaps matches TRBD1 (6 bases). CDR1 is MDHEN, CDR2 SYDVKM, per germline. V was cut by 3 bases and J by 4 bases, with 10 bases left in between. The CDR3 is made up of 13 amino acids. CDR3 region: CASSFWGRYEQYF. CDR3 nucleotide sequence: TGTGCCAGCAGTTTTTGGGGGCGGTACGAGCAGTACTTC. The full variable domain, rest sourced from reference TRBV28 and TRBJ2-7, is DVKVTQSSRYLVKRTGEKVFLECVQDMDHENMFWYRQDPGLGLRLIYFSYDVKMKEKGDIPEGYSVSREKKERFSLILESASTNQTSMYLCASSFWGRYEQYFGPGTRLTVT.

The chain links TRBV5-6 to TRBJ2-5; tentatively, D is TRBD1 (5 bases). Germline CDR1 SGHDT, CDR2 YYEEEE. V was shortened by 0 bases and J by 5 bases, with 11 bases between the two germline ends. This CDR3 is 14 amino acids long. CDR3 DNA sequence: TGTGCCAGCAGCTTGGCCGAAGGGGTCGAGACCCAGTACTTC. It encodes CASSLAEGVETQYF.

The sample holds a few counts of this clonotype. This chain joins TRBV10-3 and TRBJ2-3, with 11 positions matching TRBD2. Germline trimming cut 5 bases from V and 6 bases from J; bases unmatched to any gene: 22. This CDR3 is 20 amino acids long. Germline assignment: CDR1 ENHRY and CDR2 SYGVKD. The CDR3 sequence is CAISSNLSGLAGRLVDTQYF. CDR3 nucleotides: TGTGCCATCAGTTCGAACCTCTCAGGACTAGCGGGCCGACTTGTGGATACGCAGTATTTT.

This clonotype was observed many times. The rearrangement joins TRBV29-1 to TRBJ1-1; D possibly corresponds to TRBD1 (6 bases). The germline CDR1 and CDR2 sequences are SQVTM and ANQGSEA. The germline V and J ends were trimmed by 6 bases and 0 bases, with 11 bases remaining between them. CDR3 length: 13 residues. CDR3 nucleotide sequence: TGCAGCGTAACGACAGGAGTGAACACTGAAGCTTTCTTT. This codes for CSVTTGVNTEAFF.

This clonotype was observed at least ten times. This chain uses TRBV7-8 with TRBJ1-3, with D perhaps TRBD1 (5 bases). Trimming stripped 5 bases from V and 6 bases from J, with 14 bases between. The CDR3 contains 14 residues. In germline, CDR1 is SGHVS, CDR2 FQNEAQ. CDR3 amino acids: CASSLTEPLNTIYF. CDR3 in DNA: TGTGCCAGCAGCCTGACAGAACCTTTAAACACCATATATTTT.

This clonotype showed up just a few times. This chain connects TRBV20-1 to TRBJ1-3; D gene uncertain. This CDR3 is built from 13 residues. CDR1 and CDR2 from the germline V gene are DFQATT and SNEGSKA (reference sequence). The V end was cut by 6 bases, the J end by 8 bases, with 17 bases between. CDR3 sequence: CSARRVTTDTIYF. DNA for the CDR3: TGCAGTGCGCGGCGGGTCACAACGGACACCATATATTTT.

This clonotype was picked up many times. The chain employs TRBV6-2 or TRBV6-3 and TRBJ2-3; no clear D gene. CDR1 MNHEY and CDR2 SVGEGT come from the germline V gene. The V gene lost 3 bases and the J gene lost 3 bases, with 4 bases spanning the gap. This CDR3 has 12 amino acids. CDR3 sequence: CASSYPTDTQYF. The CDR3 DNA reads as TGTGCCAGCAGTTATCCTACAGATACGCAGTATTTT.

This clonotype was found many times. The CDR3 region has the DNA TGCGCCAGCAGCTCTTGGACTAGTTTGGATACGCAGTATTTT. Residues: CASSSWTSLDTQYF. The V and J genes are TRBV5-1 and TRBJ2-3; TRBD2 aligns across 7 bases. V shed 3 bases and J 6 bases; nucleotides not matched to a gene: 7. Germline V gives CDR1 SGHRS, CDR2 YFSETQ. The CDR3 is made up of 14 amino acids.

In this sample, this clonotype turned up a few times. V gene TRBV12-3 or TRBV12-4 combines with J gene TRBJ2-7, with 10 bases lining up with TRBD2. The CDR3 is 15 amino acids. V was pared by 5 bases and J by 3 bases, with 7 bases of the junction left unmatched. CDR3 region: CASSTTLAGGYEQYF. CDR3 in DNA: TGTGCCAGCAGTACAACGTTAGCGGGGGGCTACGAGCAGTACTTC.

V and J are TRBV20-1 and TRBJ2-1; D is unresolved. This CDR3 region has 14 residues. The germline gives CDR1 DFQATT, CDR2 SNEGSKA (reference sequence). V was trimmed by 6 bases and J by 5 bases, leaving 17 bases between them. CDR3 protein: CSAPSPRADNEQFF. The DNA of the CDR3 is TGCAGTGCCCCCTCCCCTCGGGCAGACAATGAGCAGTTCTTC.

This clonotype has ten or more counts. The rearrangement joins TRBV3-1 to TRBJ1-1; possible D gene TRBD1, 5 bases. The CDR3 totals 15 residues. Germline V gene lookup returns CDR1 LGHDT and CDR2 YNNKEL (reference sequence). Trimming cost V 2 bases and J 3 bases, with 13 bases left between them. CDR3 amino acids: CASSQKGAGYTEAFF. CDR3 coding DNA: TGTGCCAGCAGCCAAAAAGGGGCGGGCTACACTGAAGCTTTCTTT. Drawing the rest from reference TRBV3-1 and TRBJ1-1, the complete variable domain is DTAVSQTPKYLVTQMGNDKSIKCEQNLGHDTMYWYKQDSKKFLKIMFSYNNKELIINETVPNRFSPKSPDKAHLNLHINSLELGDSAVYFCASSQKGAGYTEAFFGQGTRLTVV.

This clonotype was seen only a few times. The rearrangement joins TRBV20-1 to TRBJ2-7; 7 positions match TRBD2. Germline CDR1 DFQATT, CDR2 SNEGSKA (reference sequence). CDR3 length: 14 amino acids. J gave up 6 bases and V 0 bases, and 8 bases lay outside the gene matches. CDR3 residues: CSARDMTGEGEQYF. Here the CDR3 DNA reads TGCAGTGCTAGAGATATGACGGGGGAGGGCGAGCAGTACTTC.

This clonotype was observed at least ten times. The rearrangement uses TRBV24-1 and TRBJ2-2, with TRBD1 matching over 8 bases. CDR3 length equals 15 residues. V was clipped by 1 base and J by 5 bases; unmatched bases: 2. Germline V CDR1 and CDR2: KGHDR, SFDVKD. CDR3 in amino acids: CATSDLNRGTGELFF. CDR3 DNA: TGTGCCACCAGTGATTTAAACAGGGGGACCGGGGAGCTGTTTTTT.

This clonotype was seen many times. V gene TRBV7-2 combines with J gene TRBJ2-3, with unresolved D. CDR3 length: 14 residues. The germline V gene encodes CDR1 SGHTA and CDR2 FQGNSA. V was shortened by 1 base and J by 3 bases, with 8 bases between the two germline ends. The CDR3 DNA reads as TGTGCCAGCAGCTTAGAGCCCGCAACAGATACGCAGTATTTT. Its translation: CASSLEPATDTQYF.

The rearrangement links TRBV15 to TRBJ2-1, with D perhaps given as TRBD1 or TRBD2 (5 bases each). The CDR3 has 16 amino acids. V lost 2 bases and J 5 bases, leaving 16 bases between the germline ends. Germline CDR1 and CDR2: LNHNV and YYDKDF (reference sequence). CDR3 nucleotides: TGTGCCACCAGCAGACGAACCGGGACGACGAACAATGAGCAGTTCTTC. It specifies CATSRRTGTTNNEQFF.

This clonotype was counted at least ten times. The J gene is TRBJ2-3, the V gene TRBV5-1; unclear D gene. From germline, CDR1 is SGHRS and CDR2 YFSETQ. This CDR3 is built from 14 residues. Trimming took 1 base from V and 4 from J, leaving 10 bases between them. CDR3 loop: CASSLTLVADTQYF. The CDR3 coding sequence is TGCGCCAGCAGCTTGACGCTAGTGGCAGATACGCAGTATTTT.

This clonotype was counted many times. V is TRBV6-5 and J is TRBJ1-5, with a possible D match to TRBD1 (5 bases). The CDR3 spans 14 residues. CDR1 and CDR2 from the germline V gene are MNHEY and SVGAGI. The V gene lost 4 bases and the J gene lost 4 bases, with 11 bases spanning the gap. The DNA for the CDR3 is TGTGCCAGCAGTTCCTGGGACGGGAATCAGCCCCAGCATTTT. The encoded protein is CASSSWDGNQPQHF.

This clonotype was counted at least ten times. The V and J genes are TRBV28 and TRBJ2-3; maybe TRBD1 (6 bases). The V gene's germline CDR1 is MDHEN and CDR2 SYDVKM. The V gene lost 7 bases and the J gene lost 10 bases, with 24 bases spanning the gap. The CDR3 covers 15 residues. The CDR3 DNA reads as TGTGCCAGCATAAGGGCCGGGACATATAGTGGGGCGCAGTATTTT. Encoded protein: CASIRAGTYSGAQYF.

This clonotype has a count of ten or more. V and J are TRBV7-9 and TRBJ1-5; 8 bases fit TRBD1. Germline CDR1 reads SEHNR; CDR2 reads FQNEAQ (reference sequence). The CDR3 runs 14 residues. Trimming removed 5 bases from V and 5 bases from J; junction bases left unmatched: 5. CDR3 bases: TGTGCCAGCAGCCAGGCGACAGGGGATCAGCCCCAGCATTTT. Its translation is CASSQATGDQPQHF.

This clonotype was counted many times. The chain carries TRBV10-3 and TRBJ2-3; tentatively, D is TRBD2 (5 bases). Trimming took 0 bases from V and 2 from J, leaving 9 bases between them. This CDR3 spans 15 amino acids. CDR1 and CDR2 from the germline V gene are ENHRY and SYGVKD. This chain's CDR3 is CAISESGDNTDTQYF. The CDR3 region has the DNA TGTGCCATCAGTGAGTCCGGGGATAACACAGATACGCAGTATTTT.

A few counts support this clonotype. V gene TRBV29-1 combines with J gene TRBJ2-1, with D perhaps matching TRBD1 or TRBD2 (5 bases each). V lost 5 bases and J lost 5, with 16 bases in between. The CDR3 runs to 14 residues. Germline lookup yields CDR1 SQVTM and CDR2 ANQGSEA. Written as DNA, the CDR3 is TGCAGCGTTTTGTCCGGGGCGGGTGACAATGAGCAGTTCTTC. Protein: CSVLSGAGDNEQFF.

Ten or more counts support this clonotype. CDR3 in amino acids: CASSLIGTTKDTQYF. The CDR3 DNA reads as TGTGCCAGCAGCTTAATAGGGACAACCAAGGATACGCAGTATTTT. The V and J genes are TRBV7-3 and TRBJ2-3, with D possibly matching TRBD1 (6 bases). The CDR3 covers 15 residues. V was pared by 1 base and J by 6 bases, with 14 bases between. Germline assignment: CDR1 SGHTA and CDR2 FQGTGA.

The V gene is TRBV29-1, the J gene TRBJ1-3; D call uncertain. Germline V gene lookup returns CDR1 SQVTM and CDR2 ANQGSEA. V lost 1 base and J lost 4, with 2 bases in between. There are 11 residues in the CDR3. The CDR3 region has the DNA TGCAGCGTTGAAGGAGGAAACACCATATATTTT. Translating gives CSVEGGNTIYF.

This clonotype was found many times. The chain links TRBV7-2 to TRBJ1-2; 7 bases fit TRBD1. The trim removed 3 bases at V and 4 bases at J, leaving 5 bases unmatched. Germline V gives CDR1 SGHTA, CDR2 FQGNSA. CDR3 size: 14 residues. CDR3 sequence: CASSFKGAGYGYTF. CDR3 sequence (DNA): TGTGCCAGCAGCTTCAAGGGGGCGGGCTATGGCTACACCTTC.

In this sample, this clonotype turned up many times. The chain couples TRBV12-3 or TRBV12-4 to TRBJ2-5, with 8 bases identical to TRBD2. With 7 bases clipped from V and 3 bases from J, the junction kept 7 bases outside the gene matches. The CDR3 contains 14 residues. CDR3 sequence reads: CASTGTRVKETQYF. In DNA form, the CDR3 reads TGTGCCAGCACTGGGACTAGGGTAAAAGAGACCCAGTACTTC.